This TCR beta chain was documented in a study of cytomegalovirus exposure and HLA in healthy donors. Profiled with immunoSEQ multiplex PCR; TCRdb holds only in-frame clones, not every one. The sample consists of about 74,000 clones, 94% of them appearing once. CDR1 LGHNT and CDR2 FRNRAP come from the germline V gene. V was trimmed by 3 bases and J by 4 bases, leaving 9 bases between them. This CDR3 has 13 residues. The chain couples TRBV12-5 to TRBJ1-1, with D possibly matching TRBD1 (6 bases). The origin of this receptor is a man younger than 35 in good health and CMV-seropositive. The sequenced sample was PBMCs. CDR3 in amino acids: CASGFQGSTEAFF. CDR3 coding DNA: TGTGCTAGTGGTTTTCAGGGGAGCACTGAAGCTTTCTTT.